This entry concerns a single TCR beta chain. In the authors' methods: Amplification from reference gene primers served as the basis for estimated nucleated cell counts. Method: immunoSEQ multiplex PCR; TCRdb's copy keeps in-frame clones and lacks some. The DNA gave D and trimming, while V, J and clone size come from that table. The sample includes more than 130,000 clones, about four fifths of them seen just once. The source of the sample is a study of blood T cell repertoires in COVID-19. About the study: Some COVID-19 samples were acute and others convalescent; all came from the United States, Italy and Spain.

The CDR3 spans 14 residues. Trimming took 2 bases from V and 3 from J, leaving 10 bases between them. Per germline, CDR1 SGHTA and CDR2 FQGNSA. The clonotype comes from a woman at least 80 years old in a cohort sampled during active or convalescent COVID-19. The gene calls are TRBV7-2 and TRBJ1-1; tentatively, D is TRBD1 (5 bases). The sample comprised peripheral blood. This chain's CDR3 is CASSLFRVDTEAFF. The CDR3 DNA follows: TGTGCCAGCAGCTTATTCAGGGTGGACACTGAAGCTTTCTTT.